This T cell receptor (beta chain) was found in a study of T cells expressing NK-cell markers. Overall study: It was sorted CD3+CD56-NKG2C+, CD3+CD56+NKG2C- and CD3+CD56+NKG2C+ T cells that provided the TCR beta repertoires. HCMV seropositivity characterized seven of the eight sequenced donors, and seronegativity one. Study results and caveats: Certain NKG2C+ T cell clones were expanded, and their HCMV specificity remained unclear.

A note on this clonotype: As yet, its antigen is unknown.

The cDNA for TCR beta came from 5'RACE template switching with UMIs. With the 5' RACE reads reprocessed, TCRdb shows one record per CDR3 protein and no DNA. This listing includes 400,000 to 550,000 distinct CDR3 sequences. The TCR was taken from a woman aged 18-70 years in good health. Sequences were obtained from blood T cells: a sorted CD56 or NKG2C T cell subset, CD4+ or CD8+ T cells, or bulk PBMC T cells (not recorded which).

CDR3 sequence: CASSVLPGLYGYTF. The rearrangement uses TRBV9 and TRBJ1-2. This CDR3 contains 14 residues. The germline CDR1 and CDR2 sequences are SGDLS and YYNGEE.